Below, 30 T cell receptor beta chains from the same sample are listed, as sequenced in a study of neoadjuvant anti-PD-1 for oral cavity cancer. As to time point: after neoadjuvant nivolumab, at surgical resection. The assay was immunoSEQ multiplex PCR, and TCRdb's table has in-frame clones only and misses some. The table lists 23,000 or so clones, roughly 29% of them singletons. The material sequenced was tumor tissue, taken after nivolumab (anti-PD-1) treatment. The receptors come from a person aged 40-85 years with oral cavity squamous cell carcinoma.

This clone has just a few counts. DNA for the CDR3: TGTGCCAGCAGCCTCCGACCCGGAGGGGGGGGTTCCTACGAGCAGTACTTC. Its translation is CASSLRPGGGGSYEQYF. This chain links TRBV7-2 with TRBJ2-7; tentatively, D is TRBD2 (7 bases). V lost 5 bases and J lost 1, with 21 bases in between. CDR1 is SGHTA, CDR2 FQGNSA, per germline. The CDR3 is 17 residues long.

The chain employs TRBV14 and TRBJ1-1; D may be TRBD1 (6 bases). The CDR3 extends over 13 amino acids. The germline V and J ends were trimmed by 8 bases and 0 bases, with 10 bases remaining between them. Germline CDR1 is SGHDN and CDR2 is FVKESK. The CDR3 spells CASSRGLNTEAFF. Written as DNA, the CDR3 is TGTGCCAGCTCCAGGGGACTGAACACTGAAGCTTTCTTT.

V usage is TRBV29-1 and J usage is TRBJ2-1; D possibly corresponds to TRBD1 (5 bases). Germline assignment: CDR1 SQVTM and CDR2 ANQGSEA. This CDR3 contains 15 residues. Trimming cost V 0 bases and J 4 bases, with 13 bases left between them. In DNA, the CDR3 is TGCAGCGTTGAAGATTACGAGACAGAGTACAATGAGCAGTTCTTC. This gives the protein CSVEDYETEYNEQFF.

The sample holds a few counts of this clone. V and J are TRBV5-6 and TRBJ2-5, with a tentative D call TRBD2 (5 bases). The CDR3 extends over 16 amino acids. Per germline, CDR1 SGHDT and CDR2 YYEEEE. V was trimmed by 1 base and J by 1 base, leaving 14 bases between them. CDR3 DNA: TGTGCCAGCAGCTTGTGGTGGAGCGGTACCCAAGAGACCCAGTACTTC. Translation gives CASSLWWSGTQETQYF.

J is TRBJ1-4 and V is TRBV5-1, with TRBD1 matching 9 bases. Trimming cost V 8 bases and J 2 bases; bases outside gene matches: 4. The CDR3 sequence is 14 residues long. Germline V gene data show CDR1 as SGHRS and CDR2 as YFSETQ. The DNA for the CDR3 is TGCGCCAGTACAGGGGGCGCGACTAATGAAAAACTGTTTTTT. It yields the protein CASTGGATNEKLFF.

This clone was observed a few times. This rearrangement joins TRBV6-6 to TRBJ1-1; 8 bases line up with TRBD1. CDR3 size: 13 residues. Losses at the gene ends were 6 bases for V and 10 bases for J; bases not matched to a gene: 10. Per the germline V gene, CDR1 is MNHNY and CDR2 is SVGAGI (reference sequence). The CDR3 here is CASRPDRARGAFF. CDR3 DNA: TGTGCCAGCAGACCGGACAGGGCAAGGGGAGCTTTCTTT.

This clone was observed at least ten times. This sequence joins TRBV10-1 and TRBJ2-1, with TRBD1 as a possible D gene (6 bases). Deletions cut 4 bases from V and 7 bases from J, with 8 bases between. Germline CDR1 WNHNN, CDR2 SYGVQD (reference sequence). The CDR3 sequence is 12 residues long. The chain's CDR3 is CASSGQANEQFF. For the CDR3, the DNA is TGCGCCAGCAGTGGACAGGCAAATGAGCAGTTCTTC.

This clone has a count of ten or more. This chain connects TRBV4-2 to TRBJ2-2; D is ambiguous. The V gene's germline CDR1 is LGHNA and CDR2 YNFKEQ. The CDR3 sequence is 15 residues long. The V and J ends lost 2 bases and 4 bases respectively, with 11 bases between them. CDR3 bases: TGTGCCAGCAGCCAAATTATGCTTGCCACCGGGGAGCTGTTTTTT. Translation: CASSQIMLATGELFF.

This clone was counted only a few times. The gene calls are TRBV27 and TRBJ2-7; D ambiguous. CDR3 length: 13 residues. Trimming removed 6 bases at V and 3 bases at J, with 12 bases between. Germline-derived CDR1 and CDR2 are MNHEY and SMNVEV (reference sequence). The CDR3, as DNA: TGTGCCAGCAGCCCTTACTCCGGCTACGAGCAGTACTTC. This encodes CASSPYSGYEQYF.

This chain uses TRBV4-2 with TRBJ1-2; unclear D gene. The CDR3 contains 16 residues. Trimming shortened V by 3 bases and J by 2 bases, and 16 bases separated the two germline ends. CDR1 and CDR2 from the germline V gene are LGHNA and YNFKEQ. DNA of the CDR3: TGTGCCAGCAGCCAGGAGGGCAGTAGGTTAAACTATGGCTACACCTTC. It codes for CASSQEGSRLNYGYTF.

This rearrangement joins TRBV6-4 to TRBJ2-6; D uncertain. The germline V gene encodes CDR1 MRHNA and CDR2 SNTAGT. V was cut by 0 bases and J by 4 bases, with 16 bases left in between. The length of the CDR3 is 18 residues. The CDR3 loop is CASSDSTTSTSGANVLTF. The CDR3 nucleotides read TGTGCCAGCAGTGACTCGACCACATCGACAAGCGGGGCCAACGTCCTGACTTTC.

The chain links TRBV7-3 to TRBJ1-1; D gene uncertain. This CDR3 spans 16 amino acids. Germline lookup yields CDR1 SGHTA and CDR2 FQGTGA. V lost 1 base to trimming and J lost 4 bases, with 16 bases between them. This CDR3 reads CASSLNVGRIGTEAFF. CDR3 nucleotide sequence: TGTGCCAGCAGCTTAAACGTAGGTCGAATCGGCACTGAAGCTTTCTTT.

This clone was recorded a few times. The rearrangement links TRBV4-2 to TRBJ2-5, with TRBD2 as a possible D gene (6 bases). V was cut by 4 bases and J by 1 base, with 16 bases left in between. From germline, CDR1 is LGHNA and CDR2 YNFKEQ. The CDR3 is 16 residues long. CDR3 in amino acids: CASSPGWPGVQETQYF. The CDR3, as DNA: TGTGCCAGCAGCCCGGGATGGCCGGGGGTCCAAGAGACCCAGTACTTC.

This chain joins TRBV10-2 and TRBJ2-1; 8 bases map to TRBD2. The CDR3 loop spans 15 amino acids. CDR1 is WSHSY, CDR2 SAAADI, per germline. V shed 8 bases and J 4 bases; nucleotides not matched to a gene: 10. For the CDR3, the DNA is TGCGCCAGCGGGAGACTAGCGAGTTTTTACAATGAGCAGTTCTTC. Its protein product is CASGRLASFYNEQFF.

V and J are TRBV27 and TRBJ2-3; 8 nucleotides match TRBD1. Germline CDR1 and CDR2: MNHEY and SMNVEV (reference sequence). With V trimmed by 5 bases and J by 5 bases, 12 bases remained unmatched. The CDR3 runs 16 residues. In nucleotides, the CDR3 is TGTGCCAGCAGTCCTTACACTCCCGACAGGGGAGATACGCAGTATTTT. Protein: CASSPYTPDRGDTQYF.

This clone turned up a few times. This chain links TRBV19 with TRBJ1-5; 9 bases are a match to TRBD1. The trim removed 3 bases at V and 6 bases at J, leaving 6 bases unmatched. Germline CDR1 reads LNHDA; CDR2 reads SQIVND (reference sequence). This CDR3 region has 15 residues. The CDR3 region is CASSITGGSGQPQHF. The DNA of the CDR3 is TGTGCCAGTAGTATTACAGGGGGCAGCGGTCAGCCCCAGCATTTT.

In regard to this clone: A far bigger clonotype differs at one base, so this is likely a read error. The chain joins TRBV5-4 to TRBJ1-1, with 10 bases identical to TRBD1. Germline CDR1 SGHNT, CDR2 YYREEE (reference sequence). J lost 0 bases, V lost 2 bases, and 7 bases had no gene match. CDR3 length: 17 amino acids. Here the CDR3 reads CASSFSTGGPVNTEAFF. CDR3 sequence (DNA): TGTGCCAGCAGCTTCTCGACAGGGGGCCCTGTGAACACTGAAGCTTTCTTT.

The chain combines TRBV6-6 with TRBJ2-3; no reliable D call. V gave up 5 bases and J gave up 3 bases, with 12 bases separating them. The CDR3 contains 14 residues. Germline V gives CDR1 MNHNY, CDR2 SVGAGI (reference sequence). The CDR3 loop reads CASSQATRTDTQYF. DNA of the CDR3: TGTGCCAGCAGTCAAGCCACGCGGACAGATACGCAGTATTTT.

The chain has TRBV5-1 and TRBJ2-7; 8 positions match TRBD1. This CDR3 spans 14 amino acids. From germline, CDR1 is SGHRS and CDR2 YFSETQ. The J segment lost 1 base and the V segment lost 2 bases, leaving 2 bases of the junction unmatched. The CDR3 sequence is CASSFGTGSYEQYF. The CDR3 coding sequence is TGCGCCAGCAGCTTCGGGACAGGTTCCTACGAGCAGTACTTC.

This clone was picked up a small number of times. The chain carries TRBV30 and TRBJ2-2; D may be TRBD2 (5 bases). Trimming removed 3 bases from V and 4 bases from J, with 18 bases in between. The V gene's germline CDR1 is GTSNPN and CDR2 SVGIG (reference sequence). The CDR3 runs 16 residues. The chain's CDR3 is CAWRRGRGLGTGELFF. In DNA form, the CDR3 reads TGTGCCTGGAGACGGGGTCGGGGTCTGGGCACCGGGGAGCTGTTTTTT. The full variable domain, in which reference TRBV30 and TRBJ2-2 provide the parts outside the CDR3, is SQTIHQWPATLVQPVGSPLSLECTVEGTSNPNLYWYRQAAGRGLQLLFYSVGIGQISSEVPQNLSASRPQDRQFILSSKKLLLSDSGFYLCAWRRGRGLGTGELFFGEGSRLTVL.

The rearrangement uses TRBV2 and TRBJ2-3; no clear D. The V end lost 4 bases, the J end lost 2 bases, and 7 bases lay between the germline ends. The germline V gene encodes CDR1 SNHLY and CDR2 FYNNEI. The length of the CDR3 is 13 residues. CDR3 bases: TGTGCCAGCAGTGGAAGAGTCACAGATACGCAGTATTTT. It codes for CASSGRVTDTQYF.

The chain joins TRBV19 to TRBJ1-5, with 8 bases matching TRBD1. The germline gives CDR1 LNHDA, CDR2 SQIVND (reference sequence). The CDR3 spans 16 residues. Unmatched junction bases numbered 6, after V lost 3 bases and J lost 2 bases. The CDR3 DNA follows: TGTGCCAGTAGTATGATAACAGGGGGGCGCAATCAGCCCCAGCATTTT. It yields the protein CASSMITGGRNQPQHF.

J is TRBJ2-3 and V is TRBV29-1; 12 bases fit TRBD1. With 4 bases clipped from V and 6 bases from J, the junction kept 8 bases outside the gene matches. The CDR3 length is 15 residues. CDR1 is SQVTM and CDR2 is ANQGSEA in the germline V gene. CDR3 sequence: CSVGGGQGARDTQYF. In DNA, the CDR3 is TGCAGCGTTGGTGGGGGACAGGGGGCGAGGGATACGCAGTATTTT.

This chain uses TRBV11-2 with TRBJ2-7; 12 bases map to TRBD1. The CDR3 is 17 residues long. V lost 5 bases and J lost 5; bases outside the gene matches: 13. Germline V lookup: CDR1 SGHAT, CDR2 FQNNGV. CDR3 protein: CASSPGGTGGVVNEQYF. As DNA, the CDR3 is TGTGCCAGCAGCCCAGGGGGGACAGGGGGCGTCGTCAACGAGCAGTACTTC.

This chain uses TRBV29-1 with TRBJ2-7; TRBD2 aligns across 7 bases. Germline loops: CDR1 SQVTM, CDR2 ANQGSEA. The CDR3 runs 13 residues. The V segment lost 6 bases and the J segment 0 bases; nucleotides outside the gene matches: 5. The CDR3 spells CSVPREDSYEQYF. The CDR3 nucleotides are TGCAGCGTCCCCCGGGAGGACTCCTACGAGCAGTACTTC.

CDR3 in amino acids: CASSSSFIEQYF. The CDR3 nucleotides are TGTGCCAGCAGCTCCAGTTTTATCGAGCAGTACTTC. V usage is TRBV7-9 and J usage is TRBJ2-7; D ambiguous. Looked up from germline, CDR1 is SEHNR and CDR2 is FQNEAQ (reference sequence). The CDR3 contains 12 residues. V lost 4 bases to trimming and J lost 6 bases, with 10 bases between them. The variable domain in full, with the rest retrieved from reference TRBV7-9 and TRBJ2-7, is DTGVSQNPRHKITKRGQNVTFRCDPISEHNRLYWYRQTLGQGPEFLTYFQNEAQLEKSRLLSDRFSAERPKGSFSTLEIQRTEQGDSAMYLCASSSSFIEQYFGPGTRLTVT.

The gene calls are TRBV29-1 and TRBJ1-5; D remains ambiguous. The germline V gene has CDR1 SQVTM and CDR2 ANQGSEA. V lost 1 base to trimming and J lost 0 bases, with 22 bases between them. The CDR3 covers 19 residues. In nucleotides, the CDR3 is TGCAGCGTTGAAGGTTGCGTCCCAAATAACCGCTATAGCAATCAGCCCCAGCATTTT. Translating it yields CSVEGCVPNNRYSNQPQHF.

This rearrangement joins TRBV27 to TRBJ2-7, with D tentatively TRBD2 (6 bases). The germline V gene encodes CDR1 MNHEY and CDR2 SMNVEV (reference sequence). Trimming stripped 6 bases from V and 2 bases from J, with 17 bases between. The CDR3 contains 15 residues. The DNA of the CDR3 is TGTGCCAGCAGATCCCATGAGGGCGGGACCTACGAGCAGTACTTC. This gives the protein CASRSHEGGTYEQYF.

This chain uses TRBV6-4 with TRBJ1-6, with TRBD1 matching over 8 bases. J gave up 8 bases and V 3 bases, and 9 bases lay outside the gene matches. In germline, CDR1 is MRHNA, CDR2 SNTAGT. The CDR3 is 16 amino acids. CDR3 protein: CASSERGQGGHSPLHF. The DNA for the CDR3 is TGTGCCAGCAGTGAAAGAGGACAGGGAGGCCATTCACCCCTCCACTTT.

The rearrangement joins TRBV28 to TRBJ1-5, with D uncertain. CDR3 length: 14 amino acids. V shed 2 bases and J shed 4 bases, with 9 bases lying between them. Germline lookup yields CDR1 MDHEN and CDR2 SYDVKM. CDR3 loop: CASSLMTLNQPQHF. The DNA for the CDR3 is TGTGCCAGCAGTTTAATGACACTTAATCAGCCCCAGCATTTT. Full variable domain (rest looked up from reference TRBV28 and TRBJ1-5): DVKVTQSSRYLVKRTGEKVFLECVQDMDHENMFWYRQDPGLGLRLIYFSYDVKMKEKGDIPEGYSVSREKKERFSLILESASTNQTSMYLCASSLMTLNQPQHFGDGTRLSIL.